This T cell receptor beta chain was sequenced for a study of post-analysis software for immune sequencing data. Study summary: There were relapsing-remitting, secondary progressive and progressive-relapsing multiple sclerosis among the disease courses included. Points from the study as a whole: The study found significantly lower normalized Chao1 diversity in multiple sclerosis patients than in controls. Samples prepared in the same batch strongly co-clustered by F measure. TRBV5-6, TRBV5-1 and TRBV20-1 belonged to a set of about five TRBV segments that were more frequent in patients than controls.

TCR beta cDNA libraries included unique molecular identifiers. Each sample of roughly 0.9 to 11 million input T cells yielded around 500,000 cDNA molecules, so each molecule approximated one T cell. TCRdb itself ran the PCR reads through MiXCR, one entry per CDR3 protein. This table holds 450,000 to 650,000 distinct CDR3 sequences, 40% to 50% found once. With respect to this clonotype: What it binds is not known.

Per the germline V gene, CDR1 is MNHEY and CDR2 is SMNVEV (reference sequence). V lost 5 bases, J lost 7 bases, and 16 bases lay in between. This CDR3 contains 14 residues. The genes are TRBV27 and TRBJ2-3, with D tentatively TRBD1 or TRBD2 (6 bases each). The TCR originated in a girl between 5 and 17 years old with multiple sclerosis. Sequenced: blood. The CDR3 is CASSTTGALNTQYF. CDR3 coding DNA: TGTGCCAGCAGTACGACGGGGGCACTAAATACGCAGTATTTT.